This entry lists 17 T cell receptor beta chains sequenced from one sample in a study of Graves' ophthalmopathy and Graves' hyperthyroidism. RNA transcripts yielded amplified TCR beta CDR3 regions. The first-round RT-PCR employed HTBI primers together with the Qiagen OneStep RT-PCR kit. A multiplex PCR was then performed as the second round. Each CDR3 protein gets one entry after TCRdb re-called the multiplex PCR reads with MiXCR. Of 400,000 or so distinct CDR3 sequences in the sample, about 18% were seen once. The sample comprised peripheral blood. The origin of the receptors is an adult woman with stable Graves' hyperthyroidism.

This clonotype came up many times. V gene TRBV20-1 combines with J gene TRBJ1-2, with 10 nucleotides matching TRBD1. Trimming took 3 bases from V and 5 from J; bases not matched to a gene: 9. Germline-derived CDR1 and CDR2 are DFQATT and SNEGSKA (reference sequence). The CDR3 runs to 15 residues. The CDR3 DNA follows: TGCAGTGCTAGGGGGACAGGGGCCACAGGATATGGCTACACCTTC. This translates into CSARGTGATGYGYTF.

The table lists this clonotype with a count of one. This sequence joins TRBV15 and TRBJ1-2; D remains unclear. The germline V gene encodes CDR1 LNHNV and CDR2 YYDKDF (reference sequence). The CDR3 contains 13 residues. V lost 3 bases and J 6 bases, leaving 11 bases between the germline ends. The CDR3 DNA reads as TGTGCCACCAGCAGGGACTCAGTAGATGGCTACACCTTC. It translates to CATSRDSVDGYTF.

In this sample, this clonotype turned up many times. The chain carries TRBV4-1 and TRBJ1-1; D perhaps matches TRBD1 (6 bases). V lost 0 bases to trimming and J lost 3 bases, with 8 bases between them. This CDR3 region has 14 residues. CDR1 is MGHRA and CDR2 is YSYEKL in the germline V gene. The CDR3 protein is CASSQDRGDTEAFF. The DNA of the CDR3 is TGCGCCAGCAGCCAAGACAGGGGCGACACTGAAGCTTTCTTT.

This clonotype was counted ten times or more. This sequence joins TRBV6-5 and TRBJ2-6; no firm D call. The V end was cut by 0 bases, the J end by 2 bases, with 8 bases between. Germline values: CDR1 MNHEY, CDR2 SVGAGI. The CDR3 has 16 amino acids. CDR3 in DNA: TGTGCCAGCAGTTACTCGCTGGGTACTGGGGCCAACGTCCTGACTTTC. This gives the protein CASSYSLGTGANVLTF.

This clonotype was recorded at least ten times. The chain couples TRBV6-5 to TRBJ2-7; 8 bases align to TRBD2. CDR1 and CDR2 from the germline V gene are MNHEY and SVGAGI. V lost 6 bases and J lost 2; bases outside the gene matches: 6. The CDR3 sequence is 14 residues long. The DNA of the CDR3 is TGTGCCAGCAGGGCGAGCGGGAGCCCCTACGAGCAGTACTTC. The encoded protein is CASRASGSPYEQYF.

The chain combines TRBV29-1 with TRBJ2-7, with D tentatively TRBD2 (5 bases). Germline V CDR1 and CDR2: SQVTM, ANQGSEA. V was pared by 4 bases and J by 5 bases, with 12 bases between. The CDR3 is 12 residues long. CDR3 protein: CSVVAGRDEQYF. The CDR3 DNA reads TGCAGCGTTGTGGCGGGCCGGGACGAGCAGTACTTC.

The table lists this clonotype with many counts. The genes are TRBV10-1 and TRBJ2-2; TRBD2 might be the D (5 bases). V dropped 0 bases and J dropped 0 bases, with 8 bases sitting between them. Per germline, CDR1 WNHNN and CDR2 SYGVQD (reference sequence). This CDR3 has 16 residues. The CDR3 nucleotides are TGCGCCAGCAGTGAGTCAGGGAGTACGAACACCGGGGAGCTGTTTTTT. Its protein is CASSESGSTNTGELFF.

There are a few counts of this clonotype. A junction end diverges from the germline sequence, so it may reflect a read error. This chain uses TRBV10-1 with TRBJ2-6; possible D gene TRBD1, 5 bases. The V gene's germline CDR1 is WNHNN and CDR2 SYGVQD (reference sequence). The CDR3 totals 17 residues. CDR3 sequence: CASNYHPQSSGANVLSF. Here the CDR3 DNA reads TGTGCCAGCAATTACCACCCACAAAGCTCTGGGGCCAACGTCCTGAGTTTC.

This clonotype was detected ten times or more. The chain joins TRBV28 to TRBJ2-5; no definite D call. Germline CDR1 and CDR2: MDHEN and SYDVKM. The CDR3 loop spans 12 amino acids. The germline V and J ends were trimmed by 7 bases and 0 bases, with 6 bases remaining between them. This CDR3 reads CASKSNQETQYF. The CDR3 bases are TGTGCCAGCAAGTCTAACCAAGAGACCCAGTACTTC.

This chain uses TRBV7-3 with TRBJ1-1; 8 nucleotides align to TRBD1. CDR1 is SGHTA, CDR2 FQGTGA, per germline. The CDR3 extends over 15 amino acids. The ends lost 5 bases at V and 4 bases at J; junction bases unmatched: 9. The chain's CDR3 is CASSTTGVVVTEAFF. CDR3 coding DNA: TGTGCCAGCAGCACGACAGGGGTGGTCGTCACTGAAGCTTTCTTT.

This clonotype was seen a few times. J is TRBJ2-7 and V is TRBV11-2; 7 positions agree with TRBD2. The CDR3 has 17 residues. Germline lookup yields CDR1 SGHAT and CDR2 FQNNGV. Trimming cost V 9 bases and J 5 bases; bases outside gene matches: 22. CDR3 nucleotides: TGTGCCAGTTCCATAGGGGTGGTCGGAGCTAGCGGAAACGAGCAGTACTTC. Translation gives CASSIGVVGASGNEQYF.

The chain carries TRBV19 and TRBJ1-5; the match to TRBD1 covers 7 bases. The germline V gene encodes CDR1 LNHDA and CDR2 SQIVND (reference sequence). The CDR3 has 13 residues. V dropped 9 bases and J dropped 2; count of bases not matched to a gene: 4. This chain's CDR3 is CASDRDGNQPQHF. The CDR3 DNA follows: TGTGCCAGCGACAGGGATGGCAATCAGCCCCAGCATTTT.

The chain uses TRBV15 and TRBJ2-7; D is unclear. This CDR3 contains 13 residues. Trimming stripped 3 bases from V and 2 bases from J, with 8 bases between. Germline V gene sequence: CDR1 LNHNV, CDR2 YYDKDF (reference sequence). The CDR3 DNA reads TGTGCCACCAGCAGCCCCAGCCCCTACGAGCAGTACTTC. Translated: CATSSPSPYEQYF.

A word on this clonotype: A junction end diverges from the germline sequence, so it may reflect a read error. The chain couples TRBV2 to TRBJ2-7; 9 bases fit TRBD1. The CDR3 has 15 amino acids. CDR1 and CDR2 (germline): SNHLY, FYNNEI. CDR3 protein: CATSRTGDKFGEQWF. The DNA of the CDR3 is TGTGCCACCAGTAGGACAGGGGACAAGTTCGGCGAGCAGTGGTTC.

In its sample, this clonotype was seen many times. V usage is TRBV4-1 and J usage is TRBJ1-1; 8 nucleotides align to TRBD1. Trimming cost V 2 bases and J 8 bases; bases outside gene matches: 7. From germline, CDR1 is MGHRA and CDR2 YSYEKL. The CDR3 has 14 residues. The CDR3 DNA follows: TGCGCCAGCAGCCAACCGGGACAGGCGACAGAAGCTTTCTTT. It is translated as CASSQPGQATEAFF.

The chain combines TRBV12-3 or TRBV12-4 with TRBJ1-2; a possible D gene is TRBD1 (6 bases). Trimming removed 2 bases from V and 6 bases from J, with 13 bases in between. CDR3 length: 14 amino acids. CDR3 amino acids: CASSLKRGADGYTF. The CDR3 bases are TGTGCCAGCAGTTTAAAGAGGGGGGCTGATGGCTACACCTTC.

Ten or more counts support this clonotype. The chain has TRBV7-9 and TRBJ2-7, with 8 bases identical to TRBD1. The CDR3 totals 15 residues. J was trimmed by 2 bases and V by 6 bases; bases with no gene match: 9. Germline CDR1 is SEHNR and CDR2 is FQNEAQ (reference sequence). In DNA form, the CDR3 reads TGTGCCAGCAGTTCCGCCGGGACAGGAGCCTACGAGCAGTACTTC. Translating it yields CASSSAGTGAYEQYF.